The 23 T cell receptor beta chains listed next were all sequenced from one sample in a study of shared clonotypes between healthy human individuals. Libraries were prepared by immunoSEQ multiplex PCR; TCRdb keeps only in-frame clonotypes and omits some of them. This sample has some 2,500,000 clones; 92% occur once, and the top ten carry around 0.35%. Sequencing was done on a sample of naive CD4+ T cells from PBMCs. Described subset: CD45RA+ positively selected. The receptors shown here come from a man younger than 35 in good health. Some clones in this sample may be carry-over from other donors' samples.

Points on this clone: The sample carries other DNA sequences with the same CDR3. This chain links TRBV6-5 with TRBJ2-3, with D uncertain. Trimming removed 6 bases from V and 4 bases from J, with 8 bases in between. Germline assignment: CDR1 MNHEY and CDR2 SVGAGI. The CDR3 has 12 residues. CDR3 in amino acids: CASSPSADTQYF. The CDR3, as DNA: TGTGCCAGCAGCCCGAGCGCAGATACGCAGTATTTT.

V and J are TRBV6-6 and TRBJ2-7; 10 nucleotides agree with TRBD2. The CDR3 extends over 14 amino acids. CDR1 is MNHNY, CDR2 SVGAGI, per germline (reference sequence). The ends lost 6 bases at V and 3 bases at J; junction bases unmatched: 5. The CDR3 loop is CASSPGLASYEQYF. CDR3 in DNA: TGTGCCAGCAGCCCGGGACTAGCGAGCTACGAGCAGTACTTC.

This clone was picked up one time. The chain uses TRBV5-1 and TRBJ1-2, with TRBD1 identical over 8 bases. Germline V gene lookup returns CDR1 SGHRS and CDR2 YFSETQ. CDR3 size: 15 residues. The V gene end was trimmed by 4 bases and the J gene end by 5 bases; junction bases not matched to a gene: 10. The CDR3 reads CASSAPGQGLYGYTF. CDR3 nucleotide sequence: TGCGCCAGCAGCGCGCCCGGACAGGGCTTGTATGGCTACACCTTC.

The J gene is TRBJ2-7, the V gene TRBV6-6; weak D call: TRBD2 (5 bases). CDR3 length equals 15 residues. From germline, CDR1 is MNHNY and CDR2 SVGAGI (reference sequence). V lost 4 bases to trimming and J lost 4 bases, with 17 bases between them. The CDR3 bases are TGTGCCAGCAGTTCGCCCGAGGGAGTGACGTACGAGCAGTACTTC. It yields the protein CASSSPEGVTYEQYF.

The J gene is TRBJ2-3, the V gene TRBV30; 7 bases line up with TRBD1. Losses at the gene ends were 6 bases for V and 1 base for J; bases not matched to a gene: 10. Germline CDR1 is GTSNPN and CDR2 is SVGIG (reference sequence). CDR3 length equals 15 residues. The CDR3 nucleotides read TGTGCCTGTACAGGGGTCCCCCAGGGCACAGATACGCAGTATTTT. As protein: CACTGVPQGTDTQYF.

Concerning this clone itself: Additional DNA sequences in this sample encode the identical CDR3. The chain has TRBV5-1 and TRBJ1-1; possible D gene TRBD1, 5 bases. The germline V and J ends were trimmed by 2 bases and 5 bases, with 10 bases remaining between them. Germline CDR1 and CDR2: SGHRS and YFSETQ. This CDR3 comprises 13 residues. CDR3 in DNA: TGCGCCAGCAGCTTAGGCGGGGGTACTGAAGCTTTCTTT. Translating gives CASSLGGGTEAFF.

The chain carries TRBV18 and TRBJ2-5, with a tentative D call TRBD2 (6 bases). CDR1 is KGHSH, CDR2 LQKENI, per germline. This CDR3 contains 15 residues. Trimming took 3 bases from V and 4 from J, leaving 15 bases between them. The CDR3, as DNA: TGTGCCAGCTCACCTGGAGGGGCCCTTGGAGAGACCCAGTACTTC. It specifies CASSPGGALGETQYF.

The gene calls are TRBV28 and TRBJ2-5; TRBD1 aligns across 10 bases. The junction had 16 bases not matched to a gene; V was cut back by 4 bases and J by 11 bases. The CDR3 consists of 16 residues. Per germline, CDR1 MDHEN and CDR2 SYDVKM. CDR3 nucleotides: TGTGCCAGCAGTTGGGTTACGGGACAGGGGTTTGGGGAGCAGTACTTC. This codes for CASSWVTGQGFGEQYF.

The chain joins TRBV28 to TRBJ2-3; D remains ambiguous. V dropped 8 bases and J dropped 0 bases, with 9 bases sitting between them. The CDR3 length is 13 residues. From germline, CDR1 is MDHEN and CDR2 SYDVKM. CDR3 region: CASGPRSTDTQYF. The CDR3 region has the DNA TGTGCCAGCGGGCCCAGAAGCACAGATACGCAGTATTTT.

The rearrangement joins TRBV30 to TRBJ2-5; D is possibly TRBD2 (7 bases). The J call may not be correct, given that the DNA end is closer to TRBJ2-7. Germline V gives CDR1 GTSNPN, CDR2 SVGIG (reference sequence). The CDR3 has 14 amino acids. CDR3 amino acids: CAWGGAARTYEQYF. The CDR3 coding sequence is TGTGCCTGGGGGGGGGCCGCCAGAACCTACGAGCAGTACTTC.

The rearrangement uses TRBV28 and TRBJ2-7; D perhaps matches TRBD2 (5 bases). Trimming took 5 bases from V and 2 from J, leaving 16 bases between them. This CDR3 spans 15 amino acids. Germline CDR1 and CDR2: MDHEN and SYDVKM. DNA for the CDR3: TGTGCCAGCAGTATCCGGCGGGCCGGGACCTACGAGCAGTACTTC. Residues: CASSIRRAGTYEQYF.

The gene calls are TRBV19 and TRBJ1-4; D unresolved. CDR1 and CDR2 (germline): LNHDA, SQIVND (reference sequence). The CDR3 runs to 14 residues. Trimming removed 3 bases from V and 8 bases from J, with 13 bases in between. The CDR3 DNA reads TGTGCCAGTAGTATCGGAGACCGTGGGGAAAAACTGTTTTTT. Translating gives CASSIGDRGEKLFF.

The chain recombines TRBV28 with TRBJ2-7; 8 bases match TRBD2. V was pared by 5 bases and J by 2 bases, with 11 bases of the junction left unmatched. The CDR3 covers 16 residues. Germline values: CDR1 MDHEN, CDR2 SYDVKM. CDR3 residues: CASSLTAGEAPYEQYF. The CDR3 DNA sequence: TGTGCCAGCAGTCTGACAGCGGGAGAGGCCCCCTACGAGCAGTACTTC.

Note on this clone: The same CDR3 is also encoded by other DNA sequences in this sample. The chain links TRBV5-4 to TRBJ1-4; D is perhaps TRBD1 (5 bases). Trimming shortened V by 4 bases and J by 0 bases, and 10 bases separated the two germline ends. The CDR3 covers 15 residues. The germline gives CDR1 SGHNT, CDR2 YYREEE (reference sequence). The CDR3 nucleotides read TGTGCCAGCAGCCCCGGGGGGGCAACTAATGAAAAACTGTTTTTT. Its translation is CASSPGGATNEKLFF.

The rearrangement uses TRBV6-5 and TRBJ1-3; D remains unclear. The CDR3 has 14 amino acids. Germline values: CDR1 MNHEY, CDR2 SVGAGI. Between the trimmed V and J ends, which lost 6 bases and 5 bases, there was a span of 14 bases. CDR3 amino acids: CASSSPGERNTIYF. The CDR3 DNA reads TGTGCCAGCAGCTCCCCCGGGGAAAGAAACACCATATATTTT.

The rearrangement joins TRBV12-5 to TRBJ2-7, with 9 bases matching TRBD1. V was clipped by 6 bases and J by 5 bases; unmatched bases: 14. Germline assignment: CDR1 LGHNT and CDR2 FRNRAP. The CDR3 spans 16 residues. Here the CDR3 DNA reads TGTGCTAGTGGCCATTATTTTGACAGGGGGTTGGACGAGCAGTACTTC. It specifies CASGHYFDRGLDEQYF.

V is TRBV5-8 and J is TRBJ2-7, with 9 bases aligning to TRBD2. Trimming cost V 6 bases and J 3 bases; bases outside gene matches: 13. The germline V gene has CDR1 SGHTS and CDR2 YDEGEE. The CDR3 extends over 16 amino acids. The CDR3 protein is CASITGASGRLYEQYF. The CDR3 bases are TGTGCCAGCATCACGGGGGCCAGCGGGAGGCTCTACGAGCAGTACTTC. Full variable domain (outside the CDR3, taken from reference TRBV5-8 and TRBJ2-7): EAGVTQSPTHLIKTRGQQATLRCSPISGHTSVYWYQQALGLGLQFLLWYDEGEERNRGNFPPRFSGRQFPNYSSELNVNALELEDSALYLCASITGASGRLYEQYFGPGTRLTVT.

This sequence joins TRBV5-6 and TRBJ2-1, with 11 bases fitting TRBD2. This CDR3 contains 16 residues. Germline trimming cut 0 bases from V and 14 bases from J; bases unmatched to any gene: 13. Germline CDR1 SGHDT, CDR2 YYEEEE. This CDR3 is CASSLAPHSGTSGEFF. Written as DNA, the CDR3 is TGTGCCAGCAGCTTGGCTCCCCATTCCGGGACTAGCGGCGAGTTCTTC.

This clone appeared a single time. Other DNA sequences from this sample encode an identical CDR3 as well. The gene calls are TRBV5-4 and TRBJ1-1, with a weak D call TRBD1 (5 bases). V lost 0 bases and J lost 3, with 9 bases in between. The CDR3 totals 14 residues. Germline values: CDR1 SGHNT, CDR2 YYREEE (reference sequence). The DNA for the CDR3 is TGTGCCAGCAGCTTGGCCGGGGGTGACACTGAAGCTTTCTTT. This encodes CASSLAGGDTEAFF. Variable domain in full (rest from reference TRBV5-4 and TRBJ1-1): ETGVTQSPTHLIKTRGQQVTLRCSSQSGHNTVSWYQQALGQGPQFIFQYYREEENGRGNFPPRFSGLQFPNYSSELNVNALELDDSALYLCASSLAGGDTEAFFGQGTRLTVV.

This chain links TRBV10-3 with TRBJ1-4, with TRBD1 matching 7 bases. Germline V CDR1 and CDR2: ENHRY, SYGVKD. This CDR3 region has 15 residues. V gave up 0 bases and J gave up 5 bases; unmatched junction bases: 3. The chain's CDR3 is CAISESRGGNEKLFF. CDR3 in DNA: TGTGCCATCAGTGAGTCGAGAGGGGGCAATGAAAAACTGTTTTTT.

The rearrangement uses TRBV11-2 and TRBJ2-3; tentatively, D is TRBD1 (6 bases). CDR3 length equals 16 residues. CDR1 SGHAT and CDR2 FQNNGV come from the germline V gene. Trimming shortened V by 4 bases and J by 0 bases, and 14 bases separated the two germline ends. Here the CDR3 reads CASSSIGGPSTDTQYF. CDR3 nucleotides: TGTGCCAGCAGCTCGATTGGGGGCCCGAGCACAGATACGCAGTATTTT.

This chain links TRBV5-1 with TRBJ2-5; D might be TRBD2 (6 bases). Germline CDR1 and CDR2: SGHRS and YFSETQ. The CDR3 extends over 16 amino acids. The V end lost 4 bases, the J end lost 5 bases, and 21 bases lay between the germline ends. The CDR3 nucleotides are TGCGCCAGCAGCATCCGTACCCGGACTACGTGGGAGACCCAGTACTTC. Translated, it gives CASSIRTRTTWETQYF. Using reference TRBV5-1 and TRBJ2-5 for the parts outside the CDR3, the full variable domain is KAGVTQTPRYLIKTRGQQVTLSCSPISGHRSVSWYQQTPGQGLQFLFEYFSETQRNKGNFPGRFSGRQFSNSRSEMNVSTLELGDSALYLCASSIRTRTTWETQYFGPGTRLLVL.

The J gene is TRBJ2-1, the V gene TRBV28; D is unresolved. Between the trimmed V and J ends, which lost 6 bases and 8 bases, there was a span of 14 bases. The germline gives CDR1 MDHEN, CDR2 SYDVKM. CDR3 length: 13 residues. CDR3 loop: CASRKREYYEQFF. DNA for the CDR3: TGTGCCAGCAGAAAGAGAGAGTATTATGAGCAGTTCTTC.